This is a list of T cell receptor beta chains from one sample in a study of cytomegalovirus exposure and HLA in healthy donors. Here immunoSEQ multiplex PCR was the method, and the copy in TCRdb shows in-frame clones only, minus some. The table records some 190,000 clones, around 84% of them present only once. Sequencing was done on a sample of PBMCs. These receptors were taken from a woman aged 18-29 years in good health and CMV-seronegative. The CDR3 runs from the conserved cysteine through the conserved F or W. Each record gives: clone size, J gene, V gene, D gene, CDR3 length, CDR3 DNA, CDR3 protein. D genes are given only for firm matches. Clone size appears in some rows only: once, few, many, or a class for an expanded clone.

>NA|TRBJ2-7|TRBV4-1|TRBD2|14
TGCGCCAGCAGCCAAGATGGGGTAGCGGGGGAGCAGTACTTC
CASSQDGVAGEQYF
>NA|TRBJ1-5|TRBV14|NA|13
TGTGCCAGCAGCCAAGAAGGGGATCAGCCCCAGCATTTT
CASSQEGDQPQHF
>NA|TRBJ2-5|TRBV4-2|TRBD2|16
TGTGCCAGCAGCCAACTAGCGGGAGTATCGTCAGAGACCCAGTACTTC
CASSQLAGVSSETQYF
>NA|TRBJ2-1|TRBV7-2|TRBD2|16
TGTGCCAGCAGCTTAGTAACCGGGACTAGCGGGAGTCAGCAGTTCTTC
CASSLVTGTSGSQQFF
>NA|TRBJ1-3|TRBV10-3|TRBD1|15
TGTGCCATCAGGGGTACAGGGGCCGGTGGAAACACCATATATTTT
CAIRGTGAGGNTIYF
>NA|TRBJ1-5|TRBV19|NA|15
TGTGCCAGTAGTCCATTGGACGGCCGGGGGGGGCCCCAGCATTTT
CASSPLDGRGGPQHF
>NA|TRBJ1-1|TRBV7-9|TRBD1|11
TGTTCCAGCAGCCGGGACAGCGAAGCTTTCTTT
CSSSRDSEAFF
>few|TRBJ1-1|TRBV4-3|NA|14
TGCGCCAGCAGCCAAGAGGAGCAGGGGACTGAAGCTTTCTTT
CASSQEEQGTEAFF
>once|TRBJ2-7|TRBV6-1|NA|15
TGTGCCAGCAGTGATCAAGGGAGAAACTCCTACGAGCAGTACTTC
CASSDQGRNSYEQYF
>NA|TRBJ2-7|TRBV28|NA|14
TGTGCCAGCAGTCAGGGACAAAGTCCCTACGAGCAGTACTTC
CASSQGQSPYEQYF
>NA|TRBJ2-3|TRBV6-4|TRBD2|18
TGTGCCAGCAGTGACTCAACTAGCGGGAGGGCCACCCGGGGTACGCAGTATTTT
CASSDSTSGRATRGTQYF
>NA|TRBJ2-5|TRBV7-9|TRBD1|16
TGTGCCAGCAGCTTAGTAGCAGGGGGCGGCCAAGAGACCCAGTACTTC
CASSLVAGGGQETQYF
>NA|TRBJ2-5|TRBV9|TRBD2|16
TGTGCCAGCAGCGTATCGGCTAGCGGGGGCCAAGAGACCCAGTACTTC
CASSVSASGGQETQYF
>NA|TRBJ1-1|TRBV19|NA|14
TGTGCCAGTAGTATGGGGGCGATGAACACTGAAGCTTTCTTT
CASSMGAMNTEAFF
>NA|TRBJ1-5|TRBV5-1|TRBD1|15
TGCGCCAGCAGCCCGGGGACAGGGTGGAATCAGCCCCAGCATTTT
CASSPGTGWNQPQHF
>NA|TRBJ2-5|TRBV4-2|NA|15
TGTGCCAGCAGCCAAATGGAGGGAAGTATGGAGACCCAGTACTTC
CASSQMEGSMETQYF
>NA|TRBJ2-7|TRBV9|TRBD2|15
TGTGCCAGCAGCACTTTAGCGGGGGCCGCCTACGAGCAGTACTTC
CASSTLAGAAYEQYF
>once|TRBJ1-1|TRBV6-5|TRBD1|15
TGTGCCAGCAGTCGGACAGGGGGCATGGGCACTGAAGCTTTCTTT
CASSRTGGMGTEAFF
>NA|TRBJ2-7|TRBV10-3|NA|12
TGTGCCATCAGTGACACGCGGGGCGAGCAGTACTTC
CAISDTRGEQYF
>NA|TRBJ2-7|TRBV11-3|NA|16
TGTGCCAGCAGCAATTATATGAGACAAGGTACCTACGAGCAGTACTTC
CASSNYMRQGTYEQYF
>NA|TRBJ1-6|TRBV25-1|NA|14
TGTGCCAGCAAGAAGACAGCCCTCAATTCACCCCTCCACTTT
CASKKTALNSPLHF
>NA|TRBJ1-3|TRBV7-9|TRBD1|16
TGTGCCAGCAGCTTCCTCCCGCAGGGGGGCAGAAACACCATATATTTT
CASSFLPQGGRNTIYF
>NA|TRBJ2-1|TRBV6-4|TRBD2|15
TGTGCCAGCAGTGACTCAGCGGGAGGTAACAATGAGCAGTTCTTC
CASSDSAGGNNEQFF
>NA|TRBJ1-1|TRBV7-2|NA|14
TGTGCCAGCAGCTTAGATAGGACTAACACTGAAGCTTTCTTT
CASSLDRTNTEAFF
>NA|TRBJ2-3|TRBV10-3|TRBD2|13
TGTGCCACGGAAGCGGGGGGCACAGATACGCAGTATTTT
CATEAGGTDTQYF
>NA|TRBJ2-7|TRBV5-4|TRBD1|16
TGTGCCAGCAGCTACGCCTTAGGGACAGATTCCTACGAGCAGTACTTC
CASSYALGTDSYEQYF